This passage covers 19 T cell receptor beta chains from one sample sequenced in a study of OX40 agonist ivuxolimab in advanced cancers. The method behind the library was the immunoSEQ multiplex PCR assay. TCRdb stores this immuneACCESS table with in-frame sequences only. Part of the clones is absent; in the studies checked, under half of the shortfall reflects unresolved V genes, and no reason is known for the rest. The sample includes 45,000 to 60,000 clones, with roughly 80% observed a single time. The ten largest account for 1% to 1.5% of the sample. This specimen consisted of CD4+ or CD8+ T cells sorted from blood, obtained in a trial of the OX40 agonist ivuxolimab. Source of these receptors: an adult with an advanced solid tumor such as melanoma, head and neck, liver or kidney cancer.

V usage is TRBV5-1 and J usage is TRBJ2-5, with D maybe TRBD2 (5 bases). This CDR3 is 14 amino acids long. The V and J ends lost 5 bases and 3 bases respectively, with 14 bases between them. Per germline, CDR1 SGHRS and CDR2 YFSETQ. CDR3 sequence (DNA): TGCGCCAGCAGTTACTCAGACGGGAAAGAGACCCAGTACTTC. This sequence encodes CASSYSDGKETQYF.

This chain uses TRBV6-1 with TRBJ2-1; TRBD2 aligns across 9 bases. Germline V gene lookup returns CDR1 MNHNS and CDR2 SASEGT. There are 16 residues in the CDR3. V was pared by 1 base and J by 9 bases, with 10 bases of the junction left unmatched. CDR3 residues: CASSEEYGGGAREQFF. CDR3 DNA sequence: TGTGCCAGCAGTGAAGAATACGGCGGGGGGGCTCGTGAGCAGTTCTTC.

V gene TRBV6-5 combines with J gene TRBJ1-2, with D hard to call. This CDR3 is built from 12 residues. Deletions cut 9 bases from V and 4 bases from J, with 12 bases between. Germline CDR1 and CDR2: MNHEY and SVGAGI. This CDR3 reads CASRTGIYGYTF. As DNA, the CDR3 is TGTGCCAGTCGAACTGGGATCTATGGCTACACCTTC.

The chain couples TRBV19 to TRBJ2-5; D might be TRBD2 (5 bases). Per the germline V gene, CDR1 is LNHDA and CDR2 is SQIVND (reference sequence). V was shortened by 3 bases and J by 5 bases, with 10 bases between the two germline ends. CDR3 length: 13 amino acids. The CDR3 nucleotides are TGTGCCAGTAGTATTTATAGGGAGGAGACCCAGTACTTC. The encoded protein is CASSIYREETQYF.

The chain has TRBV6-6 and TRBJ1-2; 7 nucleotides line up with TRBD1. J was trimmed by 2 bases and V by 6 bases; bases with no gene match: 9. The germline CDR1 and CDR2 sequences are MNHNY and SVGAGI (reference sequence). The CDR3 sequence is 15 residues long. The CDR3 DNA is TGTGCCAGCAGACTCGGACAGGACCTAAACTATGGCTACACCTTC. Protein: CASRLGQDLNYGYTF.

The V call is TRBV7-9, the J call TRBJ2-7; tentative D call: TRBD2 (5 bases). CDR3 size: 15 residues. Germline CDR1 reads SEHNR; CDR2 reads FQNEAQ (reference sequence). The V gene lost 1 base and the J gene lost 2 bases, with 12 bases spanning the gap. The CDR3 bases are TGTGCCAGCAGCTTAGTGGTCGGGAAGACCTACGAGCAGTACTTC. Translated, it gives CASSLVVGKTYEQYF.

This chain links TRBV7-9 with TRBJ1-6; TRBD1 aligns across 8 bases. Germline CDR1 reads SEHNR; CDR2 reads FQNEAQ (reference sequence). Trimming cost V 0 bases and J 10 bases; bases outside gene matches: 5. The length of the CDR3 is 15 residues. The CDR3 sequence: CASSLATGEYSPLHF. The CDR3 coding sequence is TGTGCCAGCAGCTTAGCGACAGGGGAGTACTCACCCCTCCACTTT.

V usage is TRBV11-2 and J usage is TRBJ2-7; D is unresolved. Looked up from germline, CDR1 is SGHAT and CDR2 is FQNNGV. The length of the CDR3 is 14 residues. Trimming removed 5 bases from V and 1 base from J, with 12 bases in between. As DNA, the CDR3 is TGTGCCAGCAGCCTAAGGACGGTATCCTACGAGCAGTACTTC. Residues: CASSLRTVSYEQYF.

As DNA, the CDR3 is TGTGCCAGCAGTGCGGACAGGGATTATGGGGAGCTGTTTTTT. Its translation is CASSADRDYGELFF. The V call is TRBV6-6, the J call TRBJ2-2; 8 nucleotides align to TRBD1. The CDR3 runs to 14 residues. The germline gives CDR1 MNHNY, CDR2 SVGAGI (reference sequence). J gave up 8 bases and V 5 bases, and 7 bases lay outside the gene matches.

The chain joins TRBV5-1 to TRBJ1-4; TRBD1 matches 7 bases. Trimming cost V 4 bases and J 0 bases; bases outside gene matches: 3. Germline CDR1 is SGHRS and CDR2 is YFSETQ. The CDR3 is 15 residues long. The CDR3, as DNA: TGCGCCAGCAGCGGGACAGACGCAACTAATGAAAAACTGTTTTTT. This translates into CASSGTDATNEKLFF.

The V call is TRBV4-2, the J call TRBJ1-2; no definite D call. The germline gives CDR1 LGHNA, CDR2 YNFKEQ. CDR3 length equals 16 residues. Trimming pared 0 bases from V and 4 bases from J, leaving 15 bases between. CDR3 region: CASSQDASPNVYGYTF. The CDR3 nucleotides read TGTGCCAGCAGCCAAGATGCGAGCCCGAACGTCTATGGCTACACCTTC.

The chain has TRBV11-2 and TRBJ2-5, with no clear D. Germline V gene lookup returns CDR1 SGHAT and CDR2 FQNNGV. The CDR3 runs to 13 residues. V lost 5 bases and J lost 5, with 12 bases in between. The CDR3: CASSVEVEETQYF. The CDR3 DNA sequence: TGTGCCAGCAGCGTGGAAGTTGAGGAGACCCAGTACTTC. The full variable domain, rest sourced from reference TRBV11-2 and TRBJ2-5, is EAGVAQSPRYKIIEKRQSVAFWCNPISGHATLYWYQQILGQGPKLLIQFQNNGVVDDSQLPKDRFSAERLKGVDSTLKIQPAKLEDSAVYLCASSVEVEETQYFGPGTRLLVL.

CDR3 DNA sequence: TGTGCCAGCAGCACGACAGGGGTAGAGACCCAGTACTTC. It codes for CASSTTGVETQYF. The chain recombines TRBV7-8 with TRBJ2-5, with 8 bases identical to TRBD1. This CDR3 is 13 amino acids long. V lost 5 bases, J lost 4 bases, and 3 bases stayed unmatched. Germline V lookup: CDR1 SGHVS, CDR2 FQNEAQ.

This chain uses TRBV7-2 with TRBJ2-7; the D is unclear. Germline CDR1 and CDR2: SGHTA and FQGNSA. Trimming pared 1 base from V and 2 bases from J, leaving 6 bases between. The CDR3 spans 13 residues. CDR3 region: CASSLVQTYEQYF. CDR3 nucleotides: TGTGCCAGCAGCTTAGTACAAACCTACGAGCAGTACTTC.

This rearrangement joins TRBV6-5 to TRBJ1-1; no clear D gene. This CDR3 comprises 13 residues. Germline CDR1 MNHEY, CDR2 SVGAGI. Trimming pared 5 bases from V and 3 bases from J, leaving 10 bases between. CDR3 bases: TGTGCCAGCAGTCACCTCTCGGACACTGAAGCTTTCTTT. It codes for CASSHLSDTEAFF.

The chain couples TRBV7-9 to TRBJ1-4, with D perhaps matching TRBD1 (5 bases). Trimming took 5 bases from V and 8 from J, leaving 18 bases between them. CDR3 size: 15 residues. CDR1 SEHNR and CDR2 FQNEAQ come from the germline V gene (reference sequence). The CDR3 loop reads CASSEAGREGEKLFF. The CDR3 DNA follows: TGTGCCAGCAGCGAGGCAGGCAGGGAAGGAGAAAAACTGTTTTTT.

This chain uses TRBV5-1 with TRBJ2-5, with 8 bases matching TRBD2. The V gene end was trimmed by 5 bases and the J gene end by 4 bases; junction bases not matched to a gene: 4. CDR3 length: 13 residues. The germline V gene encodes CDR1 SGHRS and CDR2 YFSETQ. In DNA, the CDR3 is TGCGCCAGCAGTGATAGCGGGACAGAGACCCAGTACTTC. Encoded protein: CASSDSGTETQYF.

The sample holds one count of this clone. V and J are TRBV15 and TRBJ2-7, with TRBD2 matching 8 bases. V trimming: 0 bases; J trimming: 2 bases; junction bases outside the gene matches: 6. The germline gives CDR1 LNHNV, CDR2 YYDKDF (reference sequence). The CDR3 totals 16 residues. Here the CDR3 DNA reads TGTGCCACCAGCAGAGATTACGGGAGGGCCGCCTACGAGCAGTACTTC. It is translated as CATSRDYGRAAYEQYF. The whole variable domain, filled in from reference TRBV15 and TRBJ2-7, reads DAMVIQNPRYQVTQFGKPVTLSCSQTLNHNVMYWYQQKSSQAPKLLFHYYDKDFNNEADTPDNFQSRRPNTSFCFLDIRSPGLGDTAMYLCATSRDYGRAAYEQYFGPGTRLTVT.

This sequence joins TRBV5-1 and TRBJ2-5; 11 bases map to TRBD2. Losses at the gene ends were 4 bases for V and 5 bases for J; bases not matched to a gene: 10. CDR3 length: 16 amino acids. Germline V gene data show CDR1 as SGHRS and CDR2 as YFSETQ. The CDR3 loop is CASSGVLAGVGETQYF. As DNA, the CDR3 is TGCGCCAGCAGCGGCGTACTAGCGGGAGTGGGTGAGACCCAGTACTTC. Filled out from reference TRBV5-1 and TRBJ2-5, the complete variable domain reads KAGVTQTPRYLIKTRGQQVTLSCSPISGHRSVSWYQQTPGQGLQFLFEYFSETQRNKGNFPGRFSGRQFSNSRSEMNVSTLELGDSALYLCASSGVLAGVGETQYFGPGTRLLVL.